This is a list of T cell receptor beta chains from one sample in a study of T cells in Graves' hyperthyroidism and ophthalmopathy. MiXCR was run by TCRdb on the multiplex PCR reads, yielding one entry per CDR3 protein. This sample has 300,000 to 400,000 distinct CDR3 sequences; around 14% occur once, and the top ten carry about 22%. Sequencing was done on a sample of blood. Receptors originate from a woman aged 25 to 45 with Graves' hyperthyroidism. Both conserved end residues are trimmed from each CDR3. Fields, in order: J gene, V gene, CDR3 protein.

>TRBJ1-4|TRBV27
ASSLVTNEKLF
>TRBJ2-2|TRBV12-3/TRBV12-4
ASSFLSASGGGELF
>TRBJ2-1|TRBV30
AWSDLPDRNNEQF
>TRBJ2-3|TRBV7-3
ASSFPGRSLFSTDTQY
>TRBJ1-4|TRBV19
ASHYGPTNEKLF
>TRBJ2-7|TRBV20-1
SAEGVRGRDEQY
>TRBJ2-1|TRBV7-3
ASSSAGGSNEQF
>TRBJ2-3|TRBV10-3
AIADSISTDTQY
>TRBJ2-7|TRBV3-1
ASSTGTSAEQY
>TRBJ2-1|TRBV7-2
ASSLTESYNEQF
>TRBJ2-3|TRBV2
ASSVVAGVNTQY
>TRBJ2-7|TRBV27
ASSWGLLGAEQY
>TRBJ2-2|TRBV27
ASCGTANTGELF
>TRBJ1-1|TRBV10-3
AISGLRGGNTEAF
>TRBJ2-1|TRBV6-2/TRBV6-3
ASRTGTASYNEQF
>TRBJ1-1|TRBV12-3/TRBV12-4
ASSLGTGLFTEAF
>TRBJ2-2|TRBV11-3
ASSWTPGLAGGTNTGELF